This T cell receptor (beta chain) was recovered during a study of blood T cell repertoires in COVID-19. Study overall: Italy, Spain and the United States were the sources of the convalescent and acute COVID-19 samples.

Membership in each cohort depended on participant-reported clinical history. Measured with immunoSEQ multiplex PCR; TCRdb has only the in-frame clones, and not every one. The sample lists about 480,000 clones, 88% seen once, with 1.5% to 2% in the top ten. Germline lookup yields CDR1 SGHRS and CDR2 YFSETQ. Trimming cost V 4 bases and J 6 bases; bases outside gene matches: 8. The CDR3 has 14 amino acids. The chain couples TRBV5-1 to TRBJ1-2; 8 bases are a match to TRBD1. Sequencing was done on a sample of PBMCs or T cells enriched from blood (not recorded which). The TCR originated in a woman in her thirties or forties who had recovered from COVID-19. DNA for the CDR3: TGCGCCAGCAGCCCCCAGGGGGCGCCGGATGGCTACACCTTC. Translating it yields CASSPQGAPDGYTF. The whole variable domain, filled in from reference TRBV5-1 and TRBJ1-2, reads KAGVTQTPRYLIKTRGQQVTLSCSPISGHRSVSWYQQTPGQGLQFLFEYFSETQRNKGNFPGRFSGRQFSNSRSEMNVSTLELGDSALYLCASSPQGAPDGYTFGSGTRLTVV.